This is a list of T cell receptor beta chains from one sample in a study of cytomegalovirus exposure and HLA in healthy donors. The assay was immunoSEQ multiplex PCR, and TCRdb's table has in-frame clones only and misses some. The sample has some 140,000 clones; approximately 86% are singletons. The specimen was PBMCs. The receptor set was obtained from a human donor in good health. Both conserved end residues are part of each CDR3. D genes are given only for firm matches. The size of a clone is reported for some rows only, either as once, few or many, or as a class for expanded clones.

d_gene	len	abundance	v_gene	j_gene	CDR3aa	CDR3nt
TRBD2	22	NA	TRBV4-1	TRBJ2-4	CASSQGSSVGTRSTPAKNIQYF	TGCGCCAGCAGCCAAGGATCGTCGGTCGGGACTAGATCGACACCAGCCAAAAACATTCAGTACTTC
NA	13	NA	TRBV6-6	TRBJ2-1	CASSLDSYNEQFF	TGTGCCAGCAGTTTGGACTCTTACAATGAGCAGTTCTTC
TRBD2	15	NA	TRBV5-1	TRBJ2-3	CASSWGTSGVSTQYF	TGCGCCAGCAGCTGGGGGACTAGCGGGGTTTCGACGCAGTATTTT
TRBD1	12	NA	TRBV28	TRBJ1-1	CASEQGYTEAFF	TGTGCCAGCGAACAGGGGTATACTGAAGCTTTCTTT
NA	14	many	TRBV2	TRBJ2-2	CASRALSNTGELFF	TGTGCCAGCAGGGCTTTGTCGAACACCGGGGAGCTGTTTTTT
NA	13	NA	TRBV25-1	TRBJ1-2	CASSKIVSYGYTF	TGTGCCAGCTCCAAGATCGTGAGCTATGGCTACACCTTC
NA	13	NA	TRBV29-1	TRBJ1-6	CSVEEGGGSPLHF	TGCAGCGTTGAAGAGGGTGGAGGGTCACCCCTCCACTTT
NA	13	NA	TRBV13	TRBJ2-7	CASSPGDSYEQYF	TGTGCCAGCAGCCCAGGGGACTCCTACGAGCAGTACTTC
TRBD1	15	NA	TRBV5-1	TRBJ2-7	CASSLNGQGSYEQYF	TGCGCCAGCAGCTTAAACGGACAGGGGTCCTACGAGCAGTACTTC
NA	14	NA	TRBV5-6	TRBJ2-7	CASSLRAGIYEQYF	TGTGCCAGCAGCTTGCGCGCAGGAATTTACGAGCAGTACTTC
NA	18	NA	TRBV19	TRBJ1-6	CASTPDKFQGGYNSPLHF	TGTGCCAGTACCCCCGATAAGTTTCAAGGGGGATATAATTCACCCCTCCACTTT
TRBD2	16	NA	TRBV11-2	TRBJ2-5	CASSTRTSGFQETQYF	TGTGCCAGCAGCACACGGACTAGCGGATTCCAAGAGACCCAGTACTTC
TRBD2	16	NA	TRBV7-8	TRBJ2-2	CASSLGLAGNTGELFF	TGTGCCAGCAGCTTAGGGCTAGCGGGGAACACCGGGGAGCTGTTTTTT
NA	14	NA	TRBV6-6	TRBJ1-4	CASRRTTTNEKLFF	TGTGCCAGTCGACGGACTACAACTAATGAAAAACTGTTTTTT
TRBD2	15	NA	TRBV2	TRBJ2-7	CASRARTSGSYEQYF	TGTGCCAGCAGAGCTCGGACTAGCGGCTCCTACGAGCAGTACTTC
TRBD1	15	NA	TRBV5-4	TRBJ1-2	CASSRDRDRVGGYTF	TGTGCCAGCAGCCGGGACAGGGATCGGGTGGGAGGCTACACCTTC
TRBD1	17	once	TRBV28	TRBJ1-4	CASSKGTGGIANEKLFF	TGTGCCAGCAGTAAAGGGACAGGGGGCATCGCTAATGAAAAACTGTTTTTT
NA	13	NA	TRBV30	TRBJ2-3	CASASSYTDTQYF	TGTGCCTCCGCTAGCAGCTACACAGATACGCAGTATTTT
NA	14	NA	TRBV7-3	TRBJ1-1	CASSKDGESTEAFF	TGTGCCAGCAGCAAGGACGGGGAGAGCACTGAAGCTTTCTTT
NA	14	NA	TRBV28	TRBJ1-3	CASMQGASGNTIYF	TGTGCCAGCATGCAGGGTGCCTCTGGAAACACCATATATTTT
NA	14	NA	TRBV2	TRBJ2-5	CASSTQQGSETQYF	TGTGCCAGCAGTACCCAACAGGGATCGGAGACCCAGTACTTC
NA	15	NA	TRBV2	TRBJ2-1	CASSGRLTAYNEQFF	TGTGCCAGCAGTGGGAGGCTGACTGCCTACAATGAGCAGTTCTTC
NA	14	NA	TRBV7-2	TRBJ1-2	CASSSFGREDGYTF	TGTGCCAGCAGCTCCTTCGGGAGGGAGGATGGCTACACCTTC
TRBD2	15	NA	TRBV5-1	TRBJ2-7	CASSPMTSGIYEQYF	TGCGCCAGCAGCCCTATGACTAGCGGGATTTACGAGCAGTACTTC
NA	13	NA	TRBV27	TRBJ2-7	CASRFRGTYEQYF	TGTGCCAGCAGATTCAGGGGCACCTACGAGCAGTACTTC
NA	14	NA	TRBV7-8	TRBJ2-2	CASSLGTLTGELFF	TGTGCCAGCAGCTTAGGGACTCTCACCGGGGAGCTGTTTTTT
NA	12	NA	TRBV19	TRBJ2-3	CASSTRTDTQYF	TGTGCCAGTAGCACACGCACAGATACGCAGTATTTT
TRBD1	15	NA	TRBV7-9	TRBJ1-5	CASSLGDRIHQPQHF	TGTGCCAGCAGCTTAGGGGACAGAATCCATCAGCCCCAGCATTTT
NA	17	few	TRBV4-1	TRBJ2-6	CASSQDRFPSGANVLTF	TGCGCCAGCAGCCAAGATCGGTTCCCCTCTGGGGCCAACGTCCTGACTTTC
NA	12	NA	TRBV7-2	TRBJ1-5	CASSVQGQPQHF	TGTGCCAGCAGCGTCCAGGGACAGCCCCAGCATTTT
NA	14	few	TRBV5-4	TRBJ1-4	CASSPSATNEKLFF	TGTGCCAGCAGCCCTAGTGCAACTAATGAAAAACTGTTTTTT
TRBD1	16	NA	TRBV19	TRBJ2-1	CASSTPRQGSYNEQFF	TGTGCCAGTAGTACCCCTCGACAGGGTTCCTACAATGAGCAGTTCTTC
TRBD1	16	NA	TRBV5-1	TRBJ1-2	CASSIGGTGTAIGYTF	TGCGCCAGCTCAATTGGAGGAACCGGGACAGCTATTGGCTACACCTTC
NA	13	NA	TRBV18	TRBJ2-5	CASSPTGQETQYF	TGTGCCAGCTCACCCACAGGGCAAGAGACCCAGTACTTC
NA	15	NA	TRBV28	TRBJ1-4	CASSQRRATNEKLFF	TGTGCCAGCAGTCAGAGACGGGCAACTAATGAAAAACTGTTTTTT
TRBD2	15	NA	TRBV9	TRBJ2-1	CASSVLAGENNEQFF	TGTGCCAGCAGCGTGCTAGCGGGGGAAAACAATGAGCAGTTCTTC
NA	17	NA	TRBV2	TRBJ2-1	CASSEADPAGPYNEQFF	TGTGCCAGCAGTGAAGCGGATCCGGCGGGACCCTACAATGAGCAGTTCTTC
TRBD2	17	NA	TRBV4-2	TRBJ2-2	CASSQDVGTRVTGELFF	TGTGCCAGCAGCCAAGATGTCGGGACTAGGGTCACCGGGGAGCTGTTTTTT
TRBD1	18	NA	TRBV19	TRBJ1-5	CASSIGLRQGASNQPQHF	TGTGCCAGTAGTATTGGTCTCCGACAGGGGGCAAGCAATCAGCCCCAGCATTTT
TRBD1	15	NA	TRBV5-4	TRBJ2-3	CASSSPGQGIDTQYF	TGTGCCAGCAGCTCCCCGGGACAGGGTATAGATACGCAGTATTTT
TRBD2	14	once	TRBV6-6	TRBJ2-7	CASSYLGLAYEQYF	TGTGCCAGCAGTTACCTAGGACTAGCCTACGAGCAGTACTTC
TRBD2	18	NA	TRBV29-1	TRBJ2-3	CSVVGLAGGLSLSDTQYF	TGCAGCGTTGTAGGGCTAGCGGGGGGGCTCTCTCTCTCAGATACGCAGTATTTT
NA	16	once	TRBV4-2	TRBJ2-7	CASSQETGMGSYEQYF	TGTGCCAGCAGCCAAGAAACAGGGATGGGATCCTACGAGCAGTACTTC
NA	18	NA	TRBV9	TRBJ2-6	CASSLRDQGGSGANVLTF	TGTGCCAGCAGCCTCCGGGACCAGGGGGGTTCTGGGGCCAACGTCCTGACTTTC
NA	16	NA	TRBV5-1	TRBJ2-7	CASSFLDRRGSYEQYF	TGCGCCAGCAGCTTTTTGGACAGGCGGGGATCCTACGAGCAGTACTTC
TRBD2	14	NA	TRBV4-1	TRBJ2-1	CASSYGGSRDEQFF	TGCGCCAGCAGCTACGGCGGGAGCCGGGATGAGCAGTTCTTC
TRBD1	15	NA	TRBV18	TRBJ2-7	CASSRDTGGSYEQYF	TGTGCCAGCTCCCGCGATACAGGGGGCTCCTACGAGCAGTACTTC
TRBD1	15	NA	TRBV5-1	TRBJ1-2	CASSFTGELYYGYTF	TGCGCCAGCAGTTTTACAGGGGAGTTGTACTATGGCTACACCTTC
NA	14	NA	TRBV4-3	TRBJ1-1	CASSRRTANTEAFF	TGCGCCAGCAGCAGGAGGACGGCGAACACTGAAGCTTTCTTT
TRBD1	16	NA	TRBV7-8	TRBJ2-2	CASRVQGASSTGELFF	TGTGCCAGCAGGGTACAGGGGGCATCGAGCACCGGGGAGCTGTTTTTT
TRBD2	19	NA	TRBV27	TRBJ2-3	CASSLRTSGRSASTDTQYF	TGTGCCAGCAGTTTGCGGACTAGCGGGAGGTCCGCTAGCACAGATACGCAGTATTTT
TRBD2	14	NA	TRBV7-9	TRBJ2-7	CASSEREGRNEQYF	TGTGCCAGCAGCGAGAGGGAGGGGAGGAACGAGCAGTACTTC
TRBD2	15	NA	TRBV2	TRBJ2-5	CASTRSGVSTETQYF	TGTGCCAGCACCCGAAGCGGGGTTAGTACGGAGACCCAGTACTTC
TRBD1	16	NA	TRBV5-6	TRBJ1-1	CASSIPGQGLNTEAFF	TGTGCCAGCAGCATCCCGGGACAGGGGTTGAACACTGAAGCTTTCTTT
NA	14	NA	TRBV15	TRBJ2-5	CATSRDFREETQYF	TGTGCCACCAGCAGAGATTTCAGGGAAGAGACCCAGTACTTC
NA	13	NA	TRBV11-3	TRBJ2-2	CASSRRHPGELFF	TGTGCCAGCAGCCGGCGGCACCCCGGGGAGCTGTTTTTT
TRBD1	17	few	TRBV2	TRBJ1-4	CASSDGTGNLRNQKLFF	TGTGCCAGCAGTGACGGGACAGGGAATCTTCGGAACCAAAAACTGTTTTTT
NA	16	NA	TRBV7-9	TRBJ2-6	CASSLSRDSGANVLTF	TGTGCCAGCAGCTTATCCCGAGACTCTGGGGCCAACGTCCTGACTTTC
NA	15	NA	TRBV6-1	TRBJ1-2	CASSEGLRQGNGYTF	TGTGCCAGCAGTGAAGGTCTCAGGCAGGGAAATGGCTACACCTTC